A selection of T cell receptor beta chains follows, all from one sample in a study of shared clonotypes between healthy human individuals. Assay: immunoSEQ multiplex PCR; the TCRdb copy retains only in-frame clones and omits some. The repertoire holds about 470,000 clones, with about 76% as singletons. Sequencing used PBMCs. These receptors all stem from a woman aged 35 to 49 in good health. Some clones in this sample may be carry-over from other donors' samples. Both conserved end residues are part of each CDR3. Each record gives: D gene, clone size, J gene, V gene, CDR3 DNA, CDR3 protein. The D gene is left open where the match is weak. Clone size appears in some rows only: once, few, many, or a class for an expanded clone.

D: NA
size: NA
J: TRBJ2-3
V: TRBV14
DNA: TGTGCCAGCAGCGAAATAACACTTAGAGGGAGGGATACGCAGTATTTT
CDR3: CASSEITLRGRDTQYF

D: TRBD2
size: NA
J: TRBJ2-1
V: TRBV10-1
DNA: TGCGCCAGCAGTGATTTAGCGGGAGGGTATTACAATGAGCAGTTCTTC
CDR3: CASSDLAGGYYNEQFF

D: NA
size: NA
J: TRBJ2-2
V: TRBV4-2
DNA: TGTGCCAGCAGCCAAGAACTGAACACCGGGGAGCTGTTTTTT
CDR3: CASSQELNTGELFF

D: NA
size: NA
J: TRBJ2-3
V: TRBV9
DNA: TGTGCCAGCAGCTCGGGAGCAGGGATGGCAGATACGCAGTATTTT
CDR3: CASSSGAGMADTQYF

D: TRBD2
size: NA
J: TRBJ2-1
V: TRBV5-1
DNA: TGCGCCAGCAGCTTTACTAGCGCTCTGGATAGGAATGAGCAGTTCTTC
CDR3: CASSFTSALDRNEQFF

D: NA
size: NA
J: TRBJ2-5
V: TRBV11-2
DNA: TGTGCCAGCAGCTTAGGGTCAGTGGAGACCCAGTACTTC
CDR3: CASSLGSVETQYF

D: NA
size: NA
J: TRBJ2-5
V: TRBV7-7
DNA: TGTGCTAGCAGCCCTAGGGTCCAAGAGACCCAGTACTTC
CDR3: CASSPRVQETQYF

D: TRBD1
size: NA
J: TRBJ1-6
V: TRBV28
DNA: TGTGCCACTCCCGGGGGACAGGGAGGTTCACCCCTCCACTTT
CDR3: CATPGGQGGSPLHF

D: TRBD1
size: NA
J: TRBJ1-1
V: TRBV28
DNA: TGTGCCAGCAGTTTATCTAACTTGGAGGACAGGGGTGAGACTGAAGCTTTCTTT
CDR3: CASSLSNLEDRGETEAFF

D: NA
size: NA
J: TRBJ2-1
V: TRBV7-8
DNA: TGTGCCAGCAGCGCAACCGGAGCCCCTCAGGGTTACAATGAGCAGTTCTTC
CDR3: CASSATGAPQGYNEQFF

D: TRBD2
size: NA
J: TRBJ2-1
V: TRBV5-1
DNA: TGCGCCAGCAGGGTAGCGGGAGCAAATGAGCAGTTCTTC
CDR3: CASRVAGANEQFF

D: TRBD2
size: once
J: TRBJ2-5
V: TRBV10-3
DNA: TGTGCCATCAGTGGGACTAGCAAGACCCAGTACTTC
CDR3: CAISGTSKTQYF

D: NA
size: NA
J: TRBJ2-3
V: TRBV10-1
DNA: TGCGCCAGCTCTCGGTCTACGGATACGCAGTATTTT
CDR3: CASSRSTDTQYF

D: NA
size: NA
J: TRBJ2-5
V: TRBV10-1
DNA: TGCGCCAGCAGTGAGGTAGCGGAGGGACGAGAGACCCAGTACTTC
CDR3: CASSEVAEGRETQYF

D: TRBD2
size: NA
J: TRBJ2-7
V: TRBV30
DNA: TGTGCCTGGAGTGGGGAGGGCCTCCTGGGGCAGCAGTACTTC
CDR3: CAWSGEGLLGQQYF

D: NA
size: NA
J: TRBJ2-1
V: TRBV19
DNA: TGTGCCAGTAGTATGAACCCGAGCAGGGCCTATGAGCAGTTCTTC
CDR3: CASSMNPSRAYEQFF

D: TRBD1
size: NA
J: TRBJ2-7
V: TRBV28
DNA: TGTGCCAGCAAAGTTGGGACAGGGACCTACGAGCAGTACTTC
CDR3: CASKVGTGTYEQYF

D: NA
size: once
J: TRBJ2-3
V: TRBV10-1
DNA: TGCGCCAGCAGTGAGTCGGGGACACACCGGGGAGATACGCAGTATTTT
CDR3: CASSESGTHRGDTQYF

D: NA
size: once
J: TRBJ1-2
V: TRBV6-5
DNA: TGTGCCAGCAGGATCTCGCAGGGGAGCGATGGCTACACCTTC
CDR3: CASRISQGSDGYTF

D: TRBD1
size: NA
J: TRBJ1-5
V: TRBV18
DNA: TGTGCCAGCTCACCCCTTCAGGGGGAGTATAGCAATCAGCCCCAGCATTTT
CDR3: CASSPLQGEYSNQPQHF

D: NA
size: NA
J: TRBJ2-7
V: TRBV7-2
DNA: TGTGCCAGCAGCTCCTCCTCGACTAGGGCATACGAGCAGTACTTC
CDR3: CASSSSSTRAYEQYF

D: TRBD2
size: NA
J: TRBJ2-5
V: TRBV4-2
DNA: TGTGCCAGCAGCCAAGGCGGGAGTGAGGGAGAGACCCAGTACTTC
CDR3: CASSQGGSEGETQYF

D: NA
size: NA
J: TRBJ1-2
V: TRBV27
DNA: TGTGCCAGCAGTTTAACGATTAACTATGGCTACACCTTC
CDR3: CASSLTINYGYTF

D: NA
size: NA
J: TRBJ1-1
V: TRBV7-9
DNA: TGTGCCAGCAGGTCTTTCGGAGGAGGCGGCTACACTGAAGCTTTCTTT
CDR3: CASRSFGGGGYTEAFF

D: NA
size: NA
J: TRBJ2-7
V: TRBV15
DNA: TGTGCCACCAGCAGGAAGCGGGACAGACCCTACGAGCAGTACTTC
CDR3: CATSRKRDRPYEQYF

D: NA
size: few
J: TRBJ2-7
V: TRBV6-1
DNA: TGTGCCAGCAGTTTAGGAGGCTACGAGCAGTACTTC
CDR3: CASSLGGYEQYF

D: TRBD1
size: NA
J: TRBJ1-5
V: TRBV2
DNA: TGTGCCAGCAGAAAGCAGGGACAGGGGTCGAATCAGCCCCAGCATTTT
CDR3: CASRKQGQGSNQPQHF

D: NA
size: NA
J: TRBJ2-5
V: TRBV29-1
DNA: TGCAGCGTTGAAACGGGGGCATCCACCCAAGAGACCCAGTACTTC
CDR3: CSVETGASTQETQYF

D: NA
size: NA
J: TRBJ2-3
V: TRBV6-6
DNA: TGTGCCAGCAGTCGACTCCGGGGAGATACGCAGTATTTT
CDR3: CASSRLRGDTQYF

D: NA
size: once
J: TRBJ2-1
V: TRBV7-3
DNA: TGTGCCAGCAGCTTTACTCCGGGAGAAAACAATGAGCAGTTCTTC
CDR3: CASSFTPGENNEQFF

D: NA
size: NA
J: TRBJ2-1
V: TRBV19
DNA: TGTGCCAGTAGTCGTATGTTTGGGCTAAACAATGAGCAGTTCTTC
CDR3: CASSRMFGLNNEQFF

D: TRBD1
size: NA
J: TRBJ2-7
V: TRBV19
DNA: TGTGCCACCGCCGGGACAGGGGCTTTCGAGCAGTACTTC
CDR3: CATAGTGAFEQYF

D: NA
size: NA
J: TRBJ2-7
V: TRBV13
DNA: TGTGCCAGCAGCCCACTTGACGGCAGCTCCTACGAGCAGTACTTC
CDR3: CASSPLDGSSYEQYF

D: NA
size: NA
J: TRBJ2-5
V: TRBV9
DNA: TGTGCCAGCACCCCCGGGGCCCTGAGTCAGGAGACCCAGTACTTC
CDR3: CASTPGALSQETQYF

D: NA
size: once
J: TRBJ1-1
V: TRBV19
DNA: TGTGCCAGCCGTCGGACAGTAGATGACACTGAAGCTTTCTTT
CDR3: CASRRTVDDTEAFF

D: NA
size: NA
J: TRBJ2-7
V: TRBV7-9
DNA: TGTGCCAGCAGCGCCGACGGGGGGCAGGGGGCCCGAGACGAGCAGTACTTC
CDR3: CASSADGGQGARDEQYF

D: TRBD2
size: NA
J: TRBJ2-5
V: TRBV19
DNA: TGTGCCAGTAAGCCGAGCGGGACTAGCGGGAGCCGAGAGACCCAGTACTTC
CDR3: CASKPSGTSGSRETQYF

D: NA
size: NA
J: TRBJ2-5
V: TRBV9
DNA: TGTGCCAGCAGCGTAGCTACCTTCCAAGAGACCCAGTACTTC
CDR3: CASSVATFQETQYF

D: NA
size: NA
J: TRBJ2-1
V: TRBV7-2
DNA: TGTGCCAGCAGCTTAGCGGTGGGTGAGCAGTTCTTC
CDR3: CASSLAVGEQFF

D: NA
size: NA
J: TRBJ2-5
V: TRBV6-1
DNA: TGTGCCACTTCCTTCCAGGGAGTAGAGACCCAGTACTTC
CDR3: CATSFQGVETQYF

D: NA
size: once
J: TRBJ2-7
V: TRBV4-1
DNA: TGCGCCAGCAGCCACCAAAGGGGCTCCTACGAGCAGTACTTC
CDR3: CASSHQRGSYEQYF

D: NA
size: few
J: TRBJ2-2
V: TRBV10-3
DNA: TGTGCCATCAGAGGAGCGTACAACACCGGGGAGCTGTTTTTT
CDR3: CAIRGAYNTGELFF

D: NA
size: few
J: TRBJ2-1
V: TRBV6-4
DNA: TGTGCCAGCAGTGACTCAACTAGCAAGTCCTACAATGAGCAGTTCTTC
CDR3: CASSDSTSKSYNEQFF

D: NA
size: NA
J: TRBJ2-7
V: TRBV6-6
DNA: TGTGCCAGCAGTTACTCTGGCAGGGCATACGAGCAGTACTTC
CDR3: CASSYSGRAYEQYF

D: NA
size: NA
J: TRBJ2-2
V: TRBV10-3
DNA: TGTGCCATCAGTGAGTCAGCTGACACCGGGGAGCTGTTTTTT
CDR3: CAISESADTGELFF

D: NA
size: NA
J: TRBJ1-6
V: TRBV29-1
DNA: TGCAGCGCTCGGACCCAGGGGTCCTATAATTCACCCCTCCACTTT
CDR3: CSARTQGSYNSPLHF

D: TRBD1
size: NA
J: TRBJ2-2
V: TRBV2
DNA: TGTGCCAGCAGGGGACAGGGCCTAGGGCTGGGCACCGGGGAGCTGTTTTTT
CDR3: CASRGQGLGLGTGELFF

D: NA
size: once
J: TRBJ2-7
V: TRBV19
DNA: TGTGCCAGTAGTATGGGGAACGCTGGTTACGAGCAGTACTTC
CDR3: CASSMGNAGYEQYF

D: NA
size: once
J: TRBJ1-1
V: TRBV4-2
DNA: TGTGCCAGCAGCCCCTCACCTTCTGTGACTGAAGCTTTCTTT
CDR3: CASSPSPSVTEAFF

D: NA
size: once
J: TRBJ2-5
V: TRBV19
DNA: TGTGCCAGTAGTATAGATCACAGCTATCAAGAGGCCCAGTACTTC
CDR3: CASSIDHSYQEAQYF

D: NA
size: once
J: TRBJ1-5
V: TRBV5-8
DNA: TGTGCCAGCAGCTTGATGGTAGGGAGCGCGCCCCAGCATTTT
CDR3: CASSLMVGSAPQHF

D: TRBD2
size: NA
J: TRBJ2-3
V: TRBV5-4
DNA: TGTGCCAGCAGCTTGGTAGCGGGAGGCCCAGATACGCAGTATTTT
CDR3: CASSLVAGGPDTQYF

D: NA
size: NA
J: TRBJ1-2
V: TRBV4-1
DNA: TGCGCCAGCAGCCAAGTACTACGCAGGGACTATGGCTACACCTTC
CDR3: CASSQVLRRDYGYTF

D: TRBD2
size: NA
J: TRBJ2-5
V: TRBV7-2
DNA: TGTGCCAGCAGCTCCCGCACTAGCGGGAGAGGAGAGACCCAGTACTTC
CDR3: CASSSRTSGRGETQYF

D: TRBD1
size: NA
J: TRBJ2-5
V: TRBV7-7
DNA: TGTGCTAGCAGCTCCGGGACAGGGGTAGAGACCCAGTACTTC
CDR3: CASSSGTGVETQYF

D: TRBD1
size: few
J: TRBJ1-2
V: TRBV4-2
DNA: TGTGCCAGCAGCTCTCACAGGGGTGGCTACACCTTC
CDR3: CASSSHRGGYTF

D: TRBD2
size: NA
J: TRBJ2-2
V: TRBV7-9
DNA: TGTGCCAGCAGCTTAGACCTGGGACTAGCGGGGGACACCGGGGAGCTGTTTTTT
CDR3: CASSLDLGLAGDTGELFF

D: NA
size: NA
J: TRBJ2-2
V: TRBV15
DNA: TGTGCCACCAGCAGAGAAAGCTTCGGGGAGCTGTTTTTT
CDR3: CATSRESFGELFF

D: NA
size: NA
J: TRBJ1-6
V: TRBV27
DNA: TGTGCCAGCAGTTTAGGGTCTGGGTTTAATTCACCCCTCCACTTT
CDR3: CASSLGSGFNSPLHF